This T cell receptor beta chain was identified during a study of T cell responses to AZD1222 COVID-19 vaccine. Study findings and constraints: Elevations in Spike-specific TCR breadth and depth followed administration of two AZD1222 doses. As reported, nearly half of all spike-specific TCRs target variant regions that are unmutated.

V lost 5 bases, J lost 4 bases, and 15 bases lay in between. Per germline, CDR1 MDHEN and CDR2 SYDVKM. The CDR3 runs 15 residues. The table came from immunoSEQ multiplex PCR; TCRdb's copy has only in-frame clones and leaves some out. The sample includes some 150,000 clones, around nine tenths of them seen just once. About this clone: The antigen remains unidentified.

The V call is TRBV28, the J call TRBJ1-5; D possibly corresponds to TRBD1 (5 bases). The sequencing here drew on peripheral blood, taken on day 0 of AZD1222 vaccination. The receptor was derived from an adult in good health. The CDR3 DNA follows: TGTGCCAGCAGTACGATAGACAGCCCGAATCAGCCCCAGCATTTT. It codes for CASSTIDSPNQPQHF.